The table lists the clone carrying this TCR beta chain with a count of one. The data belong to a study of control samples from healthy donors and cancer patients. Repertoires were generated with immunoSEQ multiplex PCR, while TCRdb's copy carries only in-frame clones and drops some. Here the sample spans some 71,000 clones, roughly nine tenths being singletons. This receptor was identified in a woman in her fifties or sixties with colorectal cancer. The specimen was PBMCs.

The CDR3 loop is CASRPGGSNSPLHF. As DNA, the CDR3 is TGTGCCAGCAGGCCCGGGGGGTCTAATTCACCCCTCCACTTT. V and J are TRBV3-1 (or the pseudogene TRBV3-2) and TRBJ1-6; D is perhaps TRBD1 (5 bases). This CDR3 contains 14 residues. The V and J ends lost 6 bases and 6 bases respectively, with 12 bases between them. The germline CDR1 and CDR2 sequences are LGHDT and YNNKEL (reference sequence).